The subject of this entry is one T cell receptor beta chain. Its antigen remains undetermined. The sample holds no much larger clone one base away, and base qualities are not on file. This specimen's time point label, per the study, means: week 23, last vaccination. Every vaccine dose consisted of 300 ug of a 20-mer mutant IDH1 peptide in Montanide, administered subcutaneously together with topical imiquimod. The donors had newly diagnosed IDH1-mutant astrocytomas of WHO grade 3 or 4 that showed loss of nuclear ATRX. The samples were drawn from NOA16, a multicentre, single-arm, open-label phase I trial in Germany that tested a mutant IDH1 peptide vaccine in humans for the first time. The DNeasy Blood and Tissue Kit was used to extract genomic DNA from EDTA blood for TCRB sequencing. The method behind the library was the immunoSEQ multiplex PCR assay. The hsTCRB Kit was used according to the manufacturer's protocol to amplify rearranged TCR beta chain sequences. TCRB libraries were sequenced on an Illumina MiSeq. The authors' pipeline ran thus. The proprietary platform of the kit vendor was used for demultiplexing, trimming and gene mapping. TCRdb took over this immuneACCESS table, retaining in-frame rearrangements with V and J assigned. Such tables are incomplete; in checked studies, under half of the missing clones stem from an unresolved V gene, and the remainder is unexplained. The D gene and trimming were derived from the DNA, and the V and J assignments and clone size from that table. For this sample the table gives approximately 50,000 clones, of which around 86% were detected only once. The ten top clones hold around 1.3% of the sample.

The data are from a study of a mutant IDH1 vaccine in newly diagnosed glioma (dated by TCRdb to 2020 to 2023). Study-level background: Eight vaccinations were administered to patients in weeks 1, 3, 5, 7, 11, 15, 19 and 23, corresponding to visits V03 through V10. Of the approximately 30 treated patients, 62.5% were male and 37.5% were female, and a mean age of roughly 40 years was recorded. Before enrollment, most patients had been given radiochemotherapy with temozolomide as standard therapy, while the rest had received either radiotherapy alone or temozolomide alone. Vaccination was initiated 4-6 weeks after radiotherapy alone, or concurrently with temozolomide cycles in the chemotherapy-containing groups. For exploratory analyses, longitudinal TCRB deep sequencing was carried out in about two dozen treated patients wherever samples were available. Six visits were used for peripheral blood collection: V03 (baseline), V05, V07, V10, V12 and V13. Study-wide conclusions, independent of this receptor: It was noted by the authors that analyses of patient blood samples could not be reproduced owing to sample limitations. Vaccine-induced immune responses across multiple MHC alleles were detected in approximately 93% of patients. Pseudoprogression seemed to be unrelated to changes in the top peripheral T cell clonotypes found by TCRB sequencing. Selection of PBMC samples for TCRB deep sequencing was based on availability.

This TCR was recovered from a man in his forties with glioma. Sample: PBMCs, taken from a glioma patient whose treatment included an IDH1 peptide vaccine.

CDR3 protein: CATRDRGRGPLEQYF. The bases read TGTGCCACCAGGGACAGGGGGCGAGGGCCCCTCGAGCAGTACTTC. The chain links TRBV19 with TRBJ2-7, and 12 junction bases match TRBD1. Ends trimmed: V by 10 bases, J by 6 bases; bases unmatched to a gene: 13. Per the germline V gene (reference sequence), LNHDA is the CDR1 and SQIVND is the CDR2. Including cysteine and phenylalanine, the CDR3 has 15 amino acids. The only DNA kept is the CDR3, 45 bases in frame from the first base.